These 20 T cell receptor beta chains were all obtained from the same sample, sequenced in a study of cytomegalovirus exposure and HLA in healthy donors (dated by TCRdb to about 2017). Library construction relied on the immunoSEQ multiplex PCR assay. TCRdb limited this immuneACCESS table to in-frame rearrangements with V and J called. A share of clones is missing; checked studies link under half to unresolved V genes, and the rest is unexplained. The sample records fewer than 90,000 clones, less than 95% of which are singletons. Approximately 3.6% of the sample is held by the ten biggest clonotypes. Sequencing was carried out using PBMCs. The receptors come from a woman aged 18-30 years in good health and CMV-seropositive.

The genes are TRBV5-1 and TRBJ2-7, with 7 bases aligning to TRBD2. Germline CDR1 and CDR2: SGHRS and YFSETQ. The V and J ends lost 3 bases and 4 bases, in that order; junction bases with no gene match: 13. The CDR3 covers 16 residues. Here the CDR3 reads CASSWQGGGGPYEQYF. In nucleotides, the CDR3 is TGCGCCAGCAGCTGGCAAGGTGGGGGAGGGCCATACGAGCAGTACTTC.

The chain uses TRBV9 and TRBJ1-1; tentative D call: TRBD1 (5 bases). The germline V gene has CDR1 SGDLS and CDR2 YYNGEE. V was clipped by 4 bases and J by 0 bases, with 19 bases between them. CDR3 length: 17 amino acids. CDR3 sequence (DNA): TGTGCCAGCAGCTATAGACAAAAGGACATCTTGAACACTGAAGCTTTCTTT. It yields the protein CASSYRQKDILNTEAFF.

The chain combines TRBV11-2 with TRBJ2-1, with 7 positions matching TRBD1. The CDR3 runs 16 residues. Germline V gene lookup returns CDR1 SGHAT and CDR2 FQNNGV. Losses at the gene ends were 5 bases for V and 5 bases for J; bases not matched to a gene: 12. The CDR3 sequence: CASSPTNRGLNNEQFF. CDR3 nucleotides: TGTGCCAGCAGCCCCACGAACAGGGGTCTCAACAATGAGCAGTTCTTC.

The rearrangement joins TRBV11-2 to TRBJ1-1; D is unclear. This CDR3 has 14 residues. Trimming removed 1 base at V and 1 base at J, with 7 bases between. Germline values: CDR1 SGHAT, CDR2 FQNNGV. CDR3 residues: CASSLVSSNTEAFF. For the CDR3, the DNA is TGTGCCAGCAGCTTAGTATCGTCGAACACTGAAGCTTTCTTT.

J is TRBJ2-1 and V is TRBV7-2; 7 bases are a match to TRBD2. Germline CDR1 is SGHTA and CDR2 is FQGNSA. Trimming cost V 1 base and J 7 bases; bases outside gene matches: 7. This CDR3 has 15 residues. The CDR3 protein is CASSLDMGGVNEQFF. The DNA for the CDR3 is TGTGCCAGCAGCTTAGATATGGGAGGGGTGAATGAGCAGTTCTTC.

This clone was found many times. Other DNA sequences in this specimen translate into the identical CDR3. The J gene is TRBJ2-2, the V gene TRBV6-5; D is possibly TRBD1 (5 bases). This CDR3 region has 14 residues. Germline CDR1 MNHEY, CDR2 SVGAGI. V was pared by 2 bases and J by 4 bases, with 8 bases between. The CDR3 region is CASSYDSGTGELFF. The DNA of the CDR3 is TGTGCCAGCAGTTACGACAGTGGCACCGGGGAGCTGTTTTTT.

CDR3 amino acids: CASSRTGGELFF. The CDR3, as DNA: TGTGCCAGCAGCCGGACAGGGGGGGAGCTGTTTTTT. The V call is TRBV7-7, the J call TRBJ2-2; 8 bases map to TRBD1. This CDR3 region has 12 residues. With V trimmed by 5 bases and J by 8 bases, 1 base remained unmatched. CDR1 is SSHAT, CDR2 FNYEAQ, per germline (reference sequence).

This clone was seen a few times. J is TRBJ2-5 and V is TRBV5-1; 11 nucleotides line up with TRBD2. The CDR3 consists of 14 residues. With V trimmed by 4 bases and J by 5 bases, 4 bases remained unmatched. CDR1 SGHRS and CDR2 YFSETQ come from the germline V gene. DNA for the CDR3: TGCGCCAGCAGCCGGACTAGCGGGTGGGAGACCCAGTACTTC. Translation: CASSRTSGWETQYF.

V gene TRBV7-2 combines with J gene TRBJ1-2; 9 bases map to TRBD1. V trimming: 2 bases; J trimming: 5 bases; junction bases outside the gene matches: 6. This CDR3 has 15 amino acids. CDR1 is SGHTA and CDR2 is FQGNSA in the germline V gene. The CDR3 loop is CASSLSQGARYGYTF. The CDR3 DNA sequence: TGTGCCAGCAGCTTATCACAGGGGGCGCGGTATGGCTACACCTTC.

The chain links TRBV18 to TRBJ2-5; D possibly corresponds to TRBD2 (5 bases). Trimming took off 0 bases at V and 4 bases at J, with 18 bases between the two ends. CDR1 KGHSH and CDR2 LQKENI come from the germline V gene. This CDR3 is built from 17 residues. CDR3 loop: CASSPPGQRRAGETQYF. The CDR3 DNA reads TGTGCCAGCTCACCACCCGGCCAAAGACGGGCGGGAGAGACCCAGTACTTC. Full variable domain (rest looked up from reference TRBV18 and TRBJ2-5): NAGVMQNPRHLVRRRGQEARLRCSPMKGHSHVYWYRQLPEEGLKFMVYLQKENIIDESGMPKERFSAEFPKEGPSILRIQQVVRGDSAAYFCASSPPGQRRAGETQYFGPGTRLLVL.

CDR3 residues: CASSLESTEGHEQYF. The CDR3, as DNA: TGTGCCAGCAGCTTGGAGTCAACGGAGGGCCACGAGCAGTACTTC. V usage is TRBV5-4 and J usage is TRBJ2-7, with a tentative D call TRBD2 (6 bases). The CDR3 sequence is 15 residues long. V lost 0 bases to trimming and J lost 5 bases, with 15 bases between them. Germline CDR1 and CDR2: SGHNT and YYREEE (reference sequence).

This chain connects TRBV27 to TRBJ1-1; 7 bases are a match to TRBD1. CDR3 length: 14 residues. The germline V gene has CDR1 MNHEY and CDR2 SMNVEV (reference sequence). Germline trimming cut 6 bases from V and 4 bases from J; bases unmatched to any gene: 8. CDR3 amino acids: CASRPLNRGTEAFF. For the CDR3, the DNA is TGTGCCAGCAGACCATTAAACAGGGGCACTGAAGCTTTCTTT.

For the CDR3, the DNA is TGTGCCAGCAGCTTCCGGAGCCCGGGATCAACGGATACGCAGTATTTT. Translation: CASSFRSPGSTDTQYF. The chain joins TRBV7-2 to TRBJ2-3; TRBD2 might be the D (5 bases). The germline CDR1 and CDR2 sequences are SGHTA and FQGNSA. The V gene lost 3 bases and the J gene lost 6 bases, with 19 bases spanning the gap. The CDR3 length is 16 residues.

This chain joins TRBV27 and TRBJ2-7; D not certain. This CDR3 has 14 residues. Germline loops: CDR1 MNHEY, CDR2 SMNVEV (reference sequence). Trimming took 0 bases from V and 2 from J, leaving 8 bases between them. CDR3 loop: CASSLSWQTYEQYF. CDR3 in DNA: TGTGCCAGCAGTTTATCGTGGCAGACCTACGAGCAGTACTTC.

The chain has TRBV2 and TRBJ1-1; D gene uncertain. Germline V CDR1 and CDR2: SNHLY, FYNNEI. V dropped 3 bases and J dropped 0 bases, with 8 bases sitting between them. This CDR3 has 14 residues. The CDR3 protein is CASSEGAMNTEAFF. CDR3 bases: TGTGCCAGCAGTGAGGGAGCAATGAACACTGAAGCTTTCTTT. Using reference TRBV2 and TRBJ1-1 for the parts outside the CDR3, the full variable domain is EPEVTQTPSHQVTQMGQEVILRCVPISNHLYFYWYRQILGQKVEFLVSFYNNEISEKSEIFDDQFSVERPDGSNFTLKIRSTKLEDSAMYFCASSEGAMNTEAFFGQGTRLTVV.

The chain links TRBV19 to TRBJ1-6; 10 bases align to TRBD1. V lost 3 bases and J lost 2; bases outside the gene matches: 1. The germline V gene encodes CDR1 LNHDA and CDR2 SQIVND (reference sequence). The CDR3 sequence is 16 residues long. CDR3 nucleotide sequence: TGTGCCAGTAGTATGGGACAGGGGACCTATAATTCACCCCTCCACTTT. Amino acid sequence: CASSMGQGTYNSPLHF.

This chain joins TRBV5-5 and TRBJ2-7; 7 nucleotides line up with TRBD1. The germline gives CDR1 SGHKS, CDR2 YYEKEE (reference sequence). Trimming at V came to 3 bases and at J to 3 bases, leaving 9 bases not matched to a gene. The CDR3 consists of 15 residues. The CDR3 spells CASSSDRITDYEQYF. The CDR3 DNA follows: TGTGCCAGCAGCTCGGACAGGATCACCGACTACGAGCAGTACTTC.

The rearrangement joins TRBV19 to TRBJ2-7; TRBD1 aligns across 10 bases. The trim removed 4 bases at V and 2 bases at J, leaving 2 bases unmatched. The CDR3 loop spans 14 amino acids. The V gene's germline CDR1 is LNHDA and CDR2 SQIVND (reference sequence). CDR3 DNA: TGTGCCAGTAGTAGCGGACAGGGGGCCTACGAGCAGTACTTC. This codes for CASSSGQGAYEQYF.

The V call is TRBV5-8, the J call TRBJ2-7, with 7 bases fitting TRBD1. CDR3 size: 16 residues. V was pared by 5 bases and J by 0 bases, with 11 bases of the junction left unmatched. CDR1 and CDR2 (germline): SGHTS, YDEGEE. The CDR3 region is CASRNVGTDLSYEQYF. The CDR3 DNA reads TGTGCCAGCAGAAACGTCGGGACAGACCTCTCCTACGAGCAGTACTTC.

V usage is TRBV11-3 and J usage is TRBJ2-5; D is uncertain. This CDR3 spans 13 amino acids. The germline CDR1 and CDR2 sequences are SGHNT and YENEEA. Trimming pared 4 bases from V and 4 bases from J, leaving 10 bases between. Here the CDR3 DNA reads TGTGCCAGCAGCTCCCGTCCCAGAGAGACCCAGTACTTC. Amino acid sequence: CASSSRPRETQYF.